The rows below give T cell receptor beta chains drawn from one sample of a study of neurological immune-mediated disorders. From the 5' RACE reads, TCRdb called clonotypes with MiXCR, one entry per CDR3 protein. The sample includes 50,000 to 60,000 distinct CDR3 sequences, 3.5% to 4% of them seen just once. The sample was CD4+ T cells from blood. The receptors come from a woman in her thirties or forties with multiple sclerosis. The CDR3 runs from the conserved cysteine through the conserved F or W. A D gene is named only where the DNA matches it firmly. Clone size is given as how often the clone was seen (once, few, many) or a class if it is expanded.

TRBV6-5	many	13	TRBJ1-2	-	CASRGDGLYGYTF	TGTGCCAGCAGGGGAGACGGACTCTATGGCTACACCTTC
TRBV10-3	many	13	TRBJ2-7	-	CAIKGALGYEQYF	TGTGCCATCAAAGGGGCCTTGGGCTACGAGCAGTACTTC
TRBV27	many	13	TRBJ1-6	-	CASRDGLNSPLHF	TGTGCCAGCCGGGACGGACTAAATTCACCCCTCCACTTT
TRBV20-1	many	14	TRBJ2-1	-	CSARAGLVSDEQFF	TGCAGTGCTAGAGCGGGACTGGTCAGCGATGAGCAGTTCTTC
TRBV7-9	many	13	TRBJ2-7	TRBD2	CAASPAGGYEQYF	TGTGCCGCGTCCCCAGCGGGGGGTTACGAGCAGTACTTC
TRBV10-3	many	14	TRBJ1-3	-	CAISGRTSGNTIYF	TGTGCCATCAGTGGAAGGACGTCTGGAAACACCATATATTTT
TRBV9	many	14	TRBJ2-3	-	CASSAEIITDTQYF	TGTGCCAGCAGCGCTGAAATCATCACAGATACGCAGTATTTT
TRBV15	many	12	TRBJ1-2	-	CATSTVYYGYTF	TGTGCCACCAGCACAGTTTACTATGGCTACACCTTC
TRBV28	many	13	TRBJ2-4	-	CASTTLAKNIQYF	TGTGCCAGCACCACGTTAGCCAAAAACATTCAGTACTTC
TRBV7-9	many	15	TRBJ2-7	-	CASSHTGTGKYEQYF	TGTGCCAGCAGCCACACAGGGACGGGTAAATACGAGCAGTACTTC
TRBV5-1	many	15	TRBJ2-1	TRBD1	CASSSSGTVNNEQFF	TGCGCCAGCAGCTCTTCCGGGACAGTAAACAATGAGCAGTTCTTC
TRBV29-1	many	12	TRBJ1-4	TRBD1	CSVGTVGEKLFF	TGCAGCGTCGGGACAGTAGGTGAAAAACTGTTTTTT
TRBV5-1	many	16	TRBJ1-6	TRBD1	CASSLRAGGLDSPLHF	TGCGCCAGCAGCTTGAGGGCAGGGGGCTTGGATTCACCCCTCCACTTT
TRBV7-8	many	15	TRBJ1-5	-	CASSSYRVGNQPQHF	TGTGCCAGCAGCTCCTACAGGGTTGGGAATCAGCCCCAGCATTTT
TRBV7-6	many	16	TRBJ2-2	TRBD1	CASSSAETGGPGELFF	TGTGCCAGCAGCTCAGCCGAGACAGGGGGGCCCGGGGAGCTGTTTTTT
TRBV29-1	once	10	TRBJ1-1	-	CSVEEVRAFF	TGCAGCGTTGAAGAGGTCAGAGCTTTCTTT
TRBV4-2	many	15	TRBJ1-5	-	CASSQDTYSNQPQHF	TGTGCCAGCAGCCAAGATACTTATAGCAATCAGCCCCAGCATTTT
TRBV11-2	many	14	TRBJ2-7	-	CASSLDRATYEQYF	TGTGCCAGCAGCTTAGACAGGGCCACCTACGAGCAGTACTTC
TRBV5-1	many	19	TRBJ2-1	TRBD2	CASSPLGTSGFYSYNEQFF	TGCGCCAGCAGCCCTCTAGGGACTAGCGGGTTCTACTCCTACAATGAGCAGTTCTTC
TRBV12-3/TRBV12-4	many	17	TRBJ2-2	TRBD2	CASSPRGRRTTTGELFF	TGTGCCAGCAGTCCCCGCGGGAGGAGGACGACCACCGGGGAGCTGTTTTTT
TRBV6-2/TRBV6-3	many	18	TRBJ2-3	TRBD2	CAIQSWTSGGSLTDTQYF	TGTGCCATCCAGAGTTGGACTAGCGGGGGATCGTTAACAGATACGCAGTATTTT
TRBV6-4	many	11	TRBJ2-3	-	CASSDGTLPYF	TGTGCCAGCAGTGACGGGACTCTTCCGTATTTT
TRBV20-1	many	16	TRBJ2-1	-	CSARDLEYSSYNEQFF	TGCAGTGCTAGAGATCTGGAATACTCCTCCTACAATGAGCAGTTCTTC
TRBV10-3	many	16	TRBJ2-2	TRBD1	CAISGTGGISTGELFF	TGTGCCATCAGTGGGACAGGGGGAATAAGCACCGGGGAGCTGTTTTTT
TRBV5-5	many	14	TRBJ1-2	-	CASSLDGSNYGYTF	TGTGCCAGCAGCTTGGATGGTTCTAACTATGGCTACACCTTC
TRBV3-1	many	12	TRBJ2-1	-	CASSPSVGEQFF	TGTGCCAGCAGCCCTTCGGTCGGTGAGCAGTTCTTC
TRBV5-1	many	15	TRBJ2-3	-	CASSFPGAAEDTQYF	TGCGCCAGCAGCTTTCCGGGGGCCGCTGAAGATACGCAGTATTTT
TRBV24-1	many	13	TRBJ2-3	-	CATSEGAGDTQYF	TGTGCCACCAGTGAGGGGGCGGGAGATACGCAGTATTTT
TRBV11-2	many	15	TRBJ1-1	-	CASSLEGRGVTEAFF	TGTGCCAGCAGCTTAGAGGGCAGGGGAGTCACTGAAGCTTTCTTT
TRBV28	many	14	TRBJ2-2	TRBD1	CASSSDRGPGELFF	TGTGCCAGCAGTTCCGACAGGGGGCCCGGGGAGCTGTTTTTT
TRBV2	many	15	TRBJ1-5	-	CASSISWGTDQPQHF	TGTGCCAGCAGCATCTCGTGGGGTACGGATCAGCCCCAGCATTTT
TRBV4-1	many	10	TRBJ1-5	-	CASKTGPQHF	TGCGCCAGCAAGACGGGGCCCCAGCATTTT
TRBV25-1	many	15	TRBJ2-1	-	CASSEFVGGYNEQFF	TGTGCCAGCAGTGAATTTGTCGGAGGGTACAATGAGCAGTTCTTC
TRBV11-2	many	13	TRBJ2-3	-	CASSLDLDYTQYF	TGTGCCAGCAGCTTAGATCTGGACTATACGCAGTATTTT
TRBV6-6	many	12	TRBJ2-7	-	CASTFPEGEQYF	TGTGCCAGCACCTTCCCCGAGGGCGAGCAGTACTTC
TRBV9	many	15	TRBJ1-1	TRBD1	CASSPLGQGNTEAFF	TGTGCCAGCAGCCCATTGGGACAGGGGAACACTGAAGCTTTCTTT
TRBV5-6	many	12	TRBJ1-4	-	CASSGFGEKLFF	TGTGCCAGCAGCGGCTTTGGTGAAAAACTGTTTTTT
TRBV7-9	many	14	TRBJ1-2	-	CASSQDRLNYGYTF	TGTGCCAGCAGCCAAGACAGGCTCAACTATGGCTACACCTTC
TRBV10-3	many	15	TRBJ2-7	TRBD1	CAISLRSQGVDEQYF	TGTGCCATCAGTTTGAGGTCCCAGGGGGTAGACGAGCAGTACTTC
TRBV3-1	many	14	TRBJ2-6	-	CASSQLGGANVLTF	TGTGCCAGCAGCCAGTTAGGTGGGGCCAACGTCCTGACTTTC
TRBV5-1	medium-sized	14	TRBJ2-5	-	CASSSGDIAQTQYF	TGCGCCAGCAGCTCCGGAGACATCGCTCAGACCCAGTACTTC
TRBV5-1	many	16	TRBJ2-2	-	CASNPLEGINTGELFF	TGCGCCAGCAATCCCCTCGAGGGGATTAACACCGGGGAGCTGTTTTTT
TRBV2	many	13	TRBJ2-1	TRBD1	CASSLRQGDWQFF	TGTGCCAGCAGTTTAAGACAGGGGGACTGGCAGTTCTTC
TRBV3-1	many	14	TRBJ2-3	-	CASSPYVGSDTQYF	TGTGCCAGCAGCCCTTATGTCGGGTCAGATACGCAGTATTTT
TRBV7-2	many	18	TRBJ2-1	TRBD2	CASSARPGLAGVGNEQFF	TGTGCCAGCAGCGCTAGGCCGGGACTAGCGGGGGTAGGCAATGAGCAGTTCTTC
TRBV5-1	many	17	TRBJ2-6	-	CASSEQTGYSGANVLTF	TGCGCCAGCAGCGAACAGACCGGGTACTCTGGGGCCAACGTCCTGACTTTC
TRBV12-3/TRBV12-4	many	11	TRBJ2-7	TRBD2	CATTSGGEQYF	TGTGCCACCACATCGGGGGGCGAGCAGTACTTC
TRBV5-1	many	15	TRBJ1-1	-	CASSGVETVYTEAFF	TGCGCCAGCAGCGGAGTCGAGACAGTTTACACTGAAGCTTTCTTT
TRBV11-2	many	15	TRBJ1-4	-	CASSLFQGFNEKLFF	TGTGCCAGCAGCTTGTTCCAGGGGTTTAATGAAAAACTGTTTTTT
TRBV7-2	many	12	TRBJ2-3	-	CASSLDGDTQYF	TGTGCCAGCAGCTTGGATGGGGATACGCAGTATTTT
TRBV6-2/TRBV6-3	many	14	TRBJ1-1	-	CASSYSRGYTEAFF	TGTGCCAGCAGTTACTCTCGGGGTTACACTGAAGCTTTCTTT
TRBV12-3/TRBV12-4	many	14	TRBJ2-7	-	CASSRGGGAYEQYF	TGTGCCAGCTCAAGAGGGGGGGGGGCCTACGAGCAGTACTTC
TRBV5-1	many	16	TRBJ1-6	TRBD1	CASSFYPGQKNSPLHF	TGCGCCAGCAGCTTTTATCCGGGACAGAAAAATTCACCCCTCCACTTT
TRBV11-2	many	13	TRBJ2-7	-	CASTWGGSYEQYF	TGTGCCAGCACCTGGGGCGGCTCCTACGAGCAGTACTTC
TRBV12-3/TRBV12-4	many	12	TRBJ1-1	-	CATQPANTEAFF	TGTGCCACCCAACCAGCGAACACTGAAGCTTTCTTT